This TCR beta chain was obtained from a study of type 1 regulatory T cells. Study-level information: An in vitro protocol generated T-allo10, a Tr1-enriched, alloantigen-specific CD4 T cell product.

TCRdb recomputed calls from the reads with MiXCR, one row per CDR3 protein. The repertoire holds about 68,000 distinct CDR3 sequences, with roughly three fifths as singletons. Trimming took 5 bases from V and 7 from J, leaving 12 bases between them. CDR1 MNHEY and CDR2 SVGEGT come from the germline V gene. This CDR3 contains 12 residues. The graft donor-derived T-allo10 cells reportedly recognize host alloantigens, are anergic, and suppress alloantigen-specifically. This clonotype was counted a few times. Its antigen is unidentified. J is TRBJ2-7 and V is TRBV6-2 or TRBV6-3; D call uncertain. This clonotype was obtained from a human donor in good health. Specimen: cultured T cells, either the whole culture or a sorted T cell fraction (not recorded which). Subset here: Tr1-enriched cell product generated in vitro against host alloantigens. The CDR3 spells CASSQDGGEQYF. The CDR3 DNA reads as TGTGCCAGCAGTCAAGACGGCGGTGAGCAGTACTTC.